This TCR beta chain was recorded in a study of shared clonotypes between healthy human individuals. Study outcomes and limitations: Sampling included only blood; tissue repertoires likely differ. Clonotype sharing among donors, it was expected, would be affected by sequencing depth.

At deep level, the assay was performed. Profiling relied on immunoSEQ multiplex PCR, and the TCRdb table lists in-frame clones only, not all of them. The sample has about half a million clones; approximately 78% are singletons. The V segment lost 2 bases and the J segment 13 bases; nucleotides outside the gene matches: 7. The CDR3 runs to 13 residues. The germline CDR1 and CDR2 sequences are ENHRY and SYGVKD. For this clone: Its target is not known.

This chain uses TRBV10-3 with TRBJ2-7, with 11 positions matching TRBD2. The receptor's source is a woman aged 40 to 50 in good health. Some clones in this sample may be carry-over from other donors' samples. Sequencing used PBMCs. CDR3 sequence: CAISEAGLAVSYF. The CDR3 bases are TGTGCCATCAGTGAGGCGGGACTAGCGGTCTCATACTTC.